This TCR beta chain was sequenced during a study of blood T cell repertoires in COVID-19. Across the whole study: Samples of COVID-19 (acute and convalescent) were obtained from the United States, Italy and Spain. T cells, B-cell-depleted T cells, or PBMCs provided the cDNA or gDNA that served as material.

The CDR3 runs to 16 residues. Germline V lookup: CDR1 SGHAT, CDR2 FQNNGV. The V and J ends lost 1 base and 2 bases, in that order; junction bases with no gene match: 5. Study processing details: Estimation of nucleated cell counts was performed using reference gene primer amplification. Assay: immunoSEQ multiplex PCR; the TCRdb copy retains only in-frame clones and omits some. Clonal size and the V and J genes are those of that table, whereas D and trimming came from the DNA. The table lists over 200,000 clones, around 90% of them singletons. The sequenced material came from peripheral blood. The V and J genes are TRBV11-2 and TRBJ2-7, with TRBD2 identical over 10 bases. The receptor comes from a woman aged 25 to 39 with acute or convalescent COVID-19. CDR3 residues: CASSLVGTSATYEQYF. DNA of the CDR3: TGTGCCAGCAGCTTAGTAGGGACTAGCGCAACCTACGAGCAGTACTTC.